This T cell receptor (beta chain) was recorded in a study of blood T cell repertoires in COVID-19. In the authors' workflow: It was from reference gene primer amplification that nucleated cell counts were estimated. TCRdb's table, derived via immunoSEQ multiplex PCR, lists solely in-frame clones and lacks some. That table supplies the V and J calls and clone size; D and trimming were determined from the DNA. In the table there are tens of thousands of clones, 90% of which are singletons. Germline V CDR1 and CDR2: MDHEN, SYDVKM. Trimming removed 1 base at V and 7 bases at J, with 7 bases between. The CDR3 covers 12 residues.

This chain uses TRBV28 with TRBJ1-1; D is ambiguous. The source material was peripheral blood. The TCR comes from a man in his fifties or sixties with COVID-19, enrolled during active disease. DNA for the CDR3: TGTGCCAGCAGTTTATCTCGGGGTGAAGCTTTCTTT. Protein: CASSLSRGEAFF.